This T cell receptor (beta chain) was retrieved from a study of Tregs in tolerant kidney transplant recipients. Study findings and constraints: This study did not directly address biological reproducibility. The most relevant donor-specific Treg TCRbeta repertoire apparently came from expansion with activated donor B cells. Changing PCR primers prevented nucleotide comparison between some patients' samples.

Mixed chimerism was transient after nonmyeloablative marrow transplants from related graft donors. A remark on this clone: Its antigen remains unknown.

Assay used: immunoSEQ multiplex PCR; TCRdb lists only in-frame clones, some missing. Of roughly 80,000 clones listed, around nine tenths were seen once; the top ten hold roughly 1.4%. The V gene lost 5 bases and the J gene lost 4 bases, with 17 bases spanning the gap. Germline lookup yields CDR1 SQVTM and CDR2 ANQGSEA. CDR3 size: 14 residues. This clonotype originated in a human patient who received a combined kidney and bone marrow transplant. These T cells may partly come from the graft donor. The sequenced sample was CD4+ T cells from blood (PBMCs), obtained 24 months after the transplant. This rearrangement joins TRBV29-1 to TRBJ2-5; a possible D gene is TRBD1 (5 bases). The CDR3 DNA reads as TGCAGCGTTAACCCACAGGCGTCTTTAGAGACCCAGTACTTC. Translating it yields CSVNPQASLETQYF.